The 28 T cell receptor beta chains reported below all come from one sample, sequenced in a study of cytotoxic CD8 clonotypes in ibrutinib-treated CLL. The table came from immunoSEQ multiplex PCR; TCRdb's copy has only in-frame clones and leaves some out. The sample carries more than 150,000 clones, approximately 72% recorded once. Sequencing used PBMCs, obtained after 24 months of ibrutinib treatment. The origin of the receptors is a human donor with chronic lymphocytic leukemia.

The gene calls are TRBV25-1 and TRBJ2-7, with D unclear. Per germline, CDR1 MGHDK and CDR2 SYGVNS. V gave up 6 bases and J gave up 0 bases, with 9 bases separating them. CDR3 length equals 13 residues. This CDR3 reads CASRAVGSYEQYF. CDR3 bases: TGTGCCAGCAGGGCGGTGGGCTCCTACGAGCAGTACTTC.

The CDR3 is CASSLVRGGLDNEQFF. The CDR3 nucleotides are TGCGCCAGCAGCTTGGTCAGGGGAGGGTTGGACAATGAGCAGTTCTTC. V and J are TRBV5-1 and TRBJ2-1; weak D call: TRBD2 (7 bases). Germline V gene data show CDR1 as SGHRS and CDR2 as YFSETQ. V was trimmed by 0 bases and J by 5 bases, leaving 15 bases between them. The CDR3 is 16 residues long.

The DNA of the CDR3 is TGTGCCAGCAGCTTAGAGGCGACCTACGAGCAGTACTTC. This codes for CASSLEATYEQYF. The rearrangement joins TRBV11-2 to TRBJ2-7; D gene ambiguous. The CDR3 runs 13 residues. V shed 0 bases and J shed 2 bases, with 5 bases lying between them. Germline V gene lookup returns CDR1 SGHAT and CDR2 FQNNGV.

The chain links TRBV19 to TRBJ2-3, with TRBD2 as a possible D gene (6 bases). CDR1 and CDR2 (germline): LNHDA, SQIVND (reference sequence). Trimming took off 4 bases at V and 2 bases at J, with 13 bases between the two ends. This CDR3 is built from 15 residues. DNA of the CDR3: TGTGCCAGTAGTACCTTAGCGGTATACACAGATACGCAGTATTTT. Translated, it gives CASSTLAVYTDTQYF.

V usage is TRBV27 and J usage is TRBJ1-2, with a possible D match to TRBD1 (6 bases). V gave up 6 bases and J gave up 1 base, with 15 bases separating them. The CDR3 runs to 15 residues. The germline CDR1 and CDR2 sequences are MNHEY and SMNVEV (reference sequence). The CDR3 reads CASRHRVWDNYGYTF. The CDR3 nucleotides are TGTGCCAGCAGACACAGGGTTTGGGATAACTATGGCTACACCTTC.

This sequence joins TRBV10-3 and TRBJ2-2; D uncertain. The CDR3 loop spans 13 amino acids. CDR1 is ENHRY and CDR2 is SYGVKD in the germline V gene. The V gene lost 2 bases and the J gene lost 6 bases, with 7 bases spanning the gap. CDR3 protein: CAISELQAGELFF. CDR3 coding DNA: TGTGCCATCAGTGAGCTACAAGCCGGGGAGCTGTTTTTT.

The J gene is TRBJ2-5, the V gene TRBV7-2; unclear D gene. CDR3 length equals 15 residues. CDR1 and CDR2 (germline): SGHTA, FQGNSA. V lost 0 bases, J lost 2 bases, and 10 bases lay in between. DNA of the CDR3: TGTGCCAGCAGCTTAGCTGTGCAGAGACAAGAGACCCAGTACTTC. Its protein product is CASSLAVQRQETQYF.

The rearrangement joins TRBV4-2 to TRBJ2-7, with 7 bases fitting TRBD2. With 1 base clipped from V and 2 bases from J, the junction kept 14 bases outside the gene matches. The CDR3 runs 18 residues. Germline CDR1 and CDR2: LGHNA and YNFKEQ. CDR3 nucleotides: TGTGCCAGCAGCCAAGTCAACTCCAACCGGGACTACGCCTACGAGCAGTACTTC. This encodes CASSQVNSNRDYAYEQYF.

This clone was seen a single time. CDR3 DNA sequence: TGTGCCAGCAGTTACTCCCCTAGCGGGACTTACGAGCAGTACTTC. It translates to CASSYSPSGTYEQYF. The chain carries TRBV6-6 and TRBJ2-7; the match to TRBD2 covers 9 bases. CDR1 is MNHNY, CDR2 SVGAGI, per germline (reference sequence). V dropped 0 bases and J dropped 4; count of bases not matched to a gene: 4. This CDR3 is 15 amino acids long.

The rearrangement uses TRBV25-1 and TRBJ1-2, with 7 bases matching TRBD1. Germline CDR1 MGHDK, CDR2 SYGVNS. J was trimmed by 4 bases and V by 5 bases; bases with no gene match: 4. The CDR3 length is 13 residues. CDR3 coding DNA: TGTGCCAGCAGTCCCGACAGGGCCTATGGCTACACCTTC. Protein: CASSPDRAYGYTF.

The J gene is TRBJ2-7, the V gene TRBV6-5; 8 bases line up with TRBD1. Germline V gene lookup returns CDR1 MNHEY and CDR2 SVGAGI. Trimming took 8 bases from V and 12 from J; bases not matched to a gene: 9. The CDR3 is made up of 11 amino acids. The CDR3 DNA reads TGTGCCAGCCATCGACAGGGGAGAATGTACTTC. Translation: CASHRQGRMYF.

The chain uses TRBV7-2 and TRBJ1-4; the D is unclear. Germline CDR1 reads SGHTA; CDR2 reads FQGNSA. Trimming cost V 3 bases and J 0 bases, with 8 bases left between them. There are 15 residues in the CDR3. The CDR3, as DNA: TGTGCCAGCAGCTTGGAAGGGACAACTAATGAAAAACTGTTTTTT. It translates to CASSLEGTTNEKLFF.

The chain has TRBV11-2 and TRBJ2-3; TRBD1 agrees at 8 bases. Germline lookup yields CDR1 SGHAT and CDR2 FQNNGV. Unmatched junction bases numbered 12, after V lost 4 bases and J lost 0 bases. This CDR3 comprises 18 residues. The CDR3 here is CASSSGQGDFRSTDTQYF. In DNA form, the CDR3 reads TGTGCCAGCAGCTCCGGACAGGGAGATTTCAGAAGCACAGATACGCAGTATTTT.

The genes are TRBV11-2 and TRBJ2-3, with D possibly matching TRBD2 (5 bases). Deletions cut 2 bases from V and 0 bases from J, with 9 bases between. Germline CDR1 is SGHAT and CDR2 is FQNNGV. This CDR3 is 15 amino acids long. Here the CDR3 DNA reads TGTGCCAGCAGCTTATCGAGCGGCAGCACAGATACGCAGTATTTT. Encoded protein: CASSLSSGSTDTQYF.

In this sample, this clone turned up once. The gene calls are TRBV6-6 and TRBJ1-1, with unresolved D. The CDR3 loop spans 14 amino acids. Germline V gives CDR1 MNHNY, CDR2 SVGAGI (reference sequence). V was pared by 1 base and J by 11 bases, with 17 bases between. DNA of the CDR3: TGTGCCAGCAGTTACTGGGAAAAGCCCCCCCGGGCTTTCTTT. It translates to CASSYWEKPPRAFF.

J is TRBJ2-3 and V is TRBV7-9, with TRBD2 matching 11 bases. The CDR3 consists of 14 residues. Trimming cost V 5 bases and J 9 bases; bases outside gene matches: 7. In germline, CDR1 is SEHNR, CDR2 FQNEAQ (reference sequence). The CDR3 sequence is CASSPTGLAVTQYF. The CDR3 region has the DNA TGTGCCAGCAGCCCAACGGGACTAGCGGTAACGCAGTATTTT.

This clone was recorded a few times. The V call is TRBV23-1, the J call TRBJ1-4; D is perhaps TRBD1 (5 bases). TRBV23-1 is recorded as an ORF, its role being uncertain. The CDR3 has 15 residues. Trimming took 2 bases from V and 8 from J, leaving 15 bases between them. CDR3 in amino acids: CASSQARDGREKLFF. DNA of the CDR3: TGCGCCAGCAGTCAAGCCCGGGACGGACGAGAAAAACTGTTTTTT.

The V and J genes are TRBV5-4 and TRBJ2-2; 8 bases fit TRBD2. V shed 1 base and J 4 bases; nucleotides not matched to a gene: 6. The CDR3 sequence is 16 residues long. Germline V gene sequence: CDR1 SGHNT, CDR2 YYREEE (reference sequence). CDR3 sequence: CASSLQSGSGTGELFF. The CDR3 DNA reads as TGTGCCAGCAGCTTGCAAAGCGGGAGTGGCACCGGGGAGCTGTTTTTT. Filled out from reference TRBV5-4 and TRBJ2-2, the complete variable domain reads ETGVTQSPTHLIKTRGQQVTLRCSSQSGHNTVSWYQQALGQGPQFIFQYYREEENGRGNFPPRFSGLQFPNYSSELNVNALELDDSALYLCASSLQSGSGTGELFFGEGSRLTVL.

The chain links TRBV5-4 to TRBJ2-5; D possibly corresponds to TRBD2 (6 bases). The V end lost 0 bases, the J end lost 5 bases, and 11 bases lay between the germline ends. The CDR3 totals 14 residues. Germline V gene data show CDR1 as SGHNT and CDR2 as YYREEE (reference sequence). The CDR3 DNA follows: TGTGCCAGCAGCTTGGGCGGGACGGGGGAGACCCAGTACTTC. It specifies CASSLGGTGETQYF.

The V gene is TRBV2, the J gene TRBJ2-2; TRBD2 matches at 8 bases. Germline V gene lookup returns CDR1 SNHLY and CDR2 FYNNEI. The CDR3 runs 14 residues. V gave up 7 bases and J gave up 1 base; unmatched junction bases: 2. This CDR3 reads CASKLAGNTGELFF. The CDR3 DNA is TGTGCCAGCAAGCTAGCGGGGAACACCGGGGAGCTGTTTTTT.

The J gene is TRBJ1-2, the V gene TRBV4-1, with no clear D. This CDR3 has 15 residues. CDR1 MGHRA and CDR2 YSYEKL come from the germline V gene. Between the trimmed V and J ends, which lost 0 bases and 5 bases, there was a span of 13 bases. The CDR3 nucleotides read TGCGCCAGCAGCCAAGAAAGCAGATCTGATTATGGCTACACCTTC. This codes for CASSQESRSDYGYTF.

This clone was counted only a few times. This sequence joins TRBV2 and TRBJ2-3; TRBD2 matches at 7 bases. The CDR3 is 12 amino acids. Germline trimming cut 6 bases from V and 8 bases from J; bases unmatched to any gene: 5. The V gene's germline CDR1 is SNHLY and CDR2 FYNNEI. The CDR3 nucleotides read TGTGCCAGCAGGCGGGAGAAAGGTACGCAGTATTTT. Amino acids: CASRREKGTQYF.

This clone was seen more than once but under ten times. J is TRBJ2-5 and V is TRBV15, with TRBD2 matching over 9 bases. The V gene's germline CDR1 is LNHNV and CDR2 YYDKDF (reference sequence). J lost 5 bases, V lost 5 bases, and 6 bases had no gene match. This CDR3 is built from 14 residues. The CDR3 coding sequence is TGTGCCACCAGCCGGCGGCGGGAGGGGGAGACCCAGTACTTC. This gives the protein CATSRRREGETQYF.

The chain joins TRBV10-1 to TRBJ2-1, with D maybe TRBD1 (6 bases). The V end lost 6 bases, the J end lost 0 bases, and 15 bases lay between the germline ends. This CDR3 region has 16 residues. In germline, CDR1 is WNHNN, CDR2 SYGVQD (reference sequence). The CDR3 coding sequence is TGCGCCAGCAGCCCTTCGGACAGAGGCTCCTACAATGAGCAGTTCTTC. This gives the protein CASSPSDRGSYNEQFF.

This clone was detected a few times. The CDR3 nucleotides are TGTGCCAGTTGTTGGAGCAATCAGCCCCAGCATTTT. This sequence encodes CASCWSNQPQHF. The chain couples TRBV6-6 to TRBJ1-5; D unclear. Germline V gene lookup returns CDR1 MNHNY and CDR2 SVGAGI (reference sequence). CDR3 length: 12 residues. Trimming took off 9 bases at V and 1 base at J, with 7 bases between the two ends.

The genes are TRBV7-9 and TRBJ1-2, with 9 bases matching TRBD1. CDR1 SEHNR and CDR2 FQNEAQ come from the germline V gene (reference sequence). J was trimmed by 4 bases and V by 2 bases; bases with no gene match: 5. The CDR3 spans 15 residues. As DNA, the CDR3 is TGTGCCAGCAGCTTATCCGGACAGGGGTTCTATGGCTACACCTTC. It is translated as CASSLSGQGFYGYTF.

This clone came up once. The chain links TRBV2 to TRBJ2-7; TRBD2 is a possible D gene (7 bases). The V end was cut by 7 bases, the J end by 4 bases, with 17 bases between. The CDR3 is made up of 14 amino acids. Germline V gene data show CDR1 as SNHLY and CDR2 as FYNNEI. CDR3 protein: CASNFEGGLYEQYF. DNA for the CDR3: TGTGCCAGCAATTTCGAGGGGGGGTTGTACGAGCAGTACTTC.

This sequence joins TRBV11-2 and TRBJ1-3; D remains ambiguous. Germline V CDR1 and CDR2: SGHAT, FQNNGV. The CDR3 length is 16 residues. V dropped 6 bases and J dropped 1 base, with 16 bases sitting between them. The CDR3 loop reads CASSRAGRLSGNTIYF. The CDR3 nucleotides are TGTGCCAGCAGTAGGGCGGGGAGGCTGTCTGGAAACACCATATATTTT.